This entry lists 20 T cell receptor beta chains sequenced from one sample in a study of blood T cell repertoires in COVID-19. Profiled with immunoSEQ multiplex PCR; TCRdb holds only in-frame clones, not every one. The sample carries about 300,000 clones, about 90% recorded once. The sequenced material came from peripheral blood. The receptor source for this set is a young man with active or convalescent COVID-19.

The chain carries TRBV6-5 and TRBJ1-2, with no clear D. The V end was cut by 0 bases, the J end by 0 bases, with 5 bases between. Germline V gene sequence: CDR1 MNHEY, CDR2 SVGAGI. CDR3 size: 14 residues. The CDR3 sequence: CASSYSRANYGYTF. As DNA, the CDR3 is TGTGCCAGCAGTTACTCGAGAGCTAACTATGGCTACACCTTC.

The CDR3 nucleotides read TGTGCAGCGCACGGAAACACCATATATTTT. It specifies CAAHGNTIYF. The V and J genes are TRBV10-3 and TRBJ1-3; D is ambiguous. This CDR3 comprises 10 residues. Per the germline V gene, CDR1 is ENHRY and CDR2 is SYGVKD.

V and J are TRBV6-6 and TRBJ1-3; TRBD1 might be the D (6 bases). This CDR3 has 14 residues. V was cut by 8 bases and J by 0 bases, with 11 bases left in between. Germline CDR1 and CDR2: MNHNY and SVGAGI (reference sequence). In DNA form, the CDR3 reads TGTGCCAGCGAGGGGGACCTCTCTGGAAACACCATATATTTT. Its translation: CASEGDLSGNTIYF.

V is TRBV7-6 and J is TRBJ1-2, with TRBD1 matching over 7 bases. J lost 4 bases, V lost 5 bases, and 7 bases had no gene match. This CDR3 has 14 residues. Germline values: CDR1 SGHVS, CDR2 FNYEAQ. The CDR3 bases are TGTGCCAGCAGCCAGGCCCAGGGGGGCTATGGCTACACCTTC. Translation gives CASSQAQGGYGYTF.

The rearrangement joins TRBV7-2 to TRBJ1-5, with D perhaps matching TRBD1 (6 bases). CDR3 length: 15 amino acids. Between the trimmed V and J ends, which lost 5 bases and 6 bases, there was a span of 17 bases. In germline, CDR1 is SGHTA, CDR2 FQGNSA. The CDR3 region is CASSLQGDPIQPQHF. Here the CDR3 DNA reads TGTGCCAGCAGCCTACAGGGAGATCCAATTCAGCCCCAGCATTTT.

The chain links TRBV5-1 to TRBJ2-7, with D possibly being TRBD2 (5 bases). V lost 5 bases and J 2 bases, leaving 17 bases between the germline ends. Germline V gene sequence: CDR1 SGHRS, CDR2 YFSETQ. The CDR3 length is 15 residues. CDR3 in amino acids: CASSSKVGSAYEQYF. CDR3 DNA sequence: TGCGCCAGCAGTTCAAAAGTGGGGAGCGCCTACGAGCAGTACTTC.

The V and J genes are TRBV19 and TRBJ1-2, with D maybe TRBD1 (6 bases). V was pared by 3 bases and J by 6 bases, with 14 bases between. The germline V gene has CDR1 LNHDA and CDR2 SQIVND (reference sequence). This CDR3 has 14 residues. The CDR3 reads CASSMDAGADGYTF. As DNA, the CDR3 is TGTGCCAGTAGTATGGATGCGGGGGCTGATGGCTACACCTTC.

The rearrangement uses TRBV2 and TRBJ2-1, with D perhaps matching TRBD2 (6 bases). The germline V gene encodes CDR1 SNHLY and CDR2 FYNNEI. CDR3 size: 13 residues. The V end was cut by 6 bases, the J end by 3 bases, with 9 bases between. CDR3 sequence (DNA): TGTGCCAGCAGGGGGACTCTCTACAATGAGCAGTTCTTC. Residues: CASRGTLYNEQFF.

The chain combines TRBV7-8 with TRBJ1-5, with D possibly being TRBD1 (5 bases). The V and J ends lost 1 base and 0 bases respectively, with 10 bases between them. The CDR3 runs to 16 residues. The germline V gene has CDR1 SGHVS and CDR2 FQNEAQ. CDR3 protein: CASSLGVGVSNQPQHF. As DNA, the CDR3 is TGTGCCAGCAGCTTAGGGGTAGGGGTTAGCAATCAGCCCCAGCATTTT.

A remark on this clone: The sample holds other DNA sequences that translate to the same CDR3. The rearrangement links TRBV7-2 to TRBJ1-5, with D unresolved. The CDR3 length is 15 residues. The germline V gene encodes CDR1 SGHTA and CDR2 FQGNSA. V lost 0 bases, J lost 4 bases, and 10 bases lay in between. CDR3 bases: TGTGCCAGCAGCTTAGCGGTACGGGAAAATCAGCCCCAGCATTTT. Its protein is CASSLAVRENQPQHF.

The chain uses TRBV2 and TRBJ1-4; D possibly corresponds to TRBD1 (6 bases). The CDR3 is 14 residues long. With 7 bases removed from V and 7 bases from J, the gap between germline ends came to 16 bases. Germline CDR1 SNHLY, CDR2 FYNNEI. CDR3 sequence (DNA): TGTGCCAGCATTATGGCAGGGGATGGTGAAAAACTGTTTTTT. This sequence encodes CASIMAGDGEKLFF.

The chain employs TRBV7-6 and TRBJ1-1; D gene unclear. The CDR3 is 11 amino acids. The germline V and J ends were trimmed by 4 bases and 6 bases, with 6 bases remaining between them. Germline V CDR1 and CDR2: SGHVS, FNYEAQ. This chain's CDR3 is CASSSGSEAFF. In nucleotides, the CDR3 is TGTGCCAGCAGCTCCGGGTCTGAAGCTTTCTTT.

This CDR3 is CASSLIEEATDTQYF. The DNA of the CDR3 is TGTGCCAGCAGTTTAATCGAGGAGGCTACAGATACGCAGTATTTT. The V and J genes are TRBV28 and TRBJ2-3, with D possibly being TRBD2 (5 bases). Per germline, CDR1 MDHEN and CDR2 SYDVKM. The CDR3 is 15 amino acids. Trimming stripped 2 bases from V and 3 bases from J, with 12 bases between.

This clone was detected only once. This rearrangement joins TRBV7-9 to TRBJ1-1, with TRBD1 matching over 7 bases. This CDR3 region has 15 residues. Trimming at V came to 2 bases and at J to 5 bases, leaving 8 bases not matched to a gene. Germline lookup yields CDR1 SEHNR and CDR2 FQNEAQ (reference sequence). The DNA for the CDR3 is TGTGCCAGCAGCTTAAACGGGGTACAGGGGACTGAAGCTTTCTTT. Protein product: CASSLNGVQGTEAFF.

The V gene is TRBV4-3, the J gene TRBJ1-4; D remains ambiguous. The CDR3 is 16 residues long. Germline CDR1 reads LGHNA; CDR2 reads YSLEER. V shed 3 bases and J shed 1 base, with 12 bases lying between them. CDR3 coding DNA: TGCGCCAGCAGCCAGAAAACGACTTTAACTAATGAAAAACTGTTTTTT. It codes for CASSQKTTLTNEKLFF.

CDR3 in DNA: TGTGCCAGCAGCTTAGCGGGACACGGCAACACTGAAGCTTTCTTT. It yields the protein CASSLAGHGNTEAFF. The rearrangement links TRBV7-8 to TRBJ1-1; D is possibly TRBD1 (6 bases). Per germline, CDR1 SGHVS and CDR2 FQNEAQ. This CDR3 is 15 amino acids long. V lost 0 bases, J lost 2 bases, and 10 bases lay in between. Full variable domain (missing parts from reference TRBV7-8 and TRBJ1-1): GAGVSQSPRYKVAKRGQDVALRCDPISGHVSLFWYQQALGQGPEFLTYFQNEAQLDKSGLPSDRFFAERPEGSVSTLKIQRTQQEDSAVYLCASSLAGHGNTEAFFGQGTRLTVV.

The V gene is TRBV5-5, the J gene TRBJ2-4; D gene unclear. CDR1 and CDR2 from the germline V gene are SGHKS and YYEKEE (reference sequence). V lost 0 bases and J 2 bases, leaving 9 bases between the germline ends. The CDR3 spans 15 residues. The CDR3 spells CASSLAAGSKNIQYF. Written as DNA, the CDR3 is TGTGCCAGCAGCTTGGCAGCAGGTTCCAAAAACATTCAGTACTTC.

The chain carries TRBV5-3 and TRBJ1-1, with D hard to call. TRBV5-3 is flagged as an ORF with uncertain function. V lost 0 bases and J lost 1, with 7 bases in between. The CDR3 runs to 14 residues. This chain's CDR3 is CARSLDRPNTEAFF. The CDR3 DNA is TGTGCCAGAAGCTTGGACAGACCGAACACTGAAGCTTTCTTT.

V is TRBV19 and J is TRBJ2-5, with D possibly TRBD2 on 6 matching bases. The CDR3 runs 18 residues. Germline CDR1 reads LNHDA; CDR2 reads SQIVND (reference sequence). Trimming shortened V by 10 bases and J by 5 bases, and 32 bases separated the two germline ends. DNA for the CDR3: TGTGCCACCCCGACCCGGGAGCGACTGCACCCCTTGAGGGAGACCCAGTACTTC. It translates to CATPTRERLHPLRETQYF.

This clone showed up just a few times. The chain couples TRBV5-1 to TRBJ1-1; 8 bases map to TRBD1. The V gene end was trimmed by 4 bases and the J gene end by 7 bases; junction bases not matched to a gene: 12. This CDR3 has 15 residues. Germline V gene data show CDR1 as SGHRS and CDR2 as YFSETQ. The CDR3 DNA sequence: TGCGCCAGCAGCCCCATGGACAGGGATGGAAATGAAGCTTTCTTT. Translation gives CASSPMDRDGNEAFF.